The rows below give T cell receptor beta chains drawn from one sample of a study of beta chain features in type 1 diabetes. This table comes from immunoSEQ multiplex PCR, and its TCRdb copy is limited to in-frame clones, with some not included. The sample has about 360,000 clones; roughly an eighth are singletons. Source material: naive CD4+ T cells from blood. All receptors derive from a man between 18 and 29 years old in good health. CDR3s leave out the opening cysteine and the closing phenylalanine or tryptophan. Fields, in order: D gene, clone size, V gene, CDR3 protein. A D gene is named only where the DNA matches it firmly. Where a row states a size, it is once, few, many or the class of an expanded clone; other rows omit it.

- few TRBV7-3 ASSPYSPNTEAF
- - TRBV28 ASSNYGYT
- - TRBV18 ASSPAQLNTEAF
TRBD1 - TRBV28 ASSVRDRGFYEQY
TRBD1 - TRBV2 ASSDETGAYEQY
TRBD2 few TRBV6-6 ASSYREGRGREQF
- - TRBV28 ASSLPLRRRAEQY
- few TRBV9 ASSVGVNSNQPQH
- few TRBV18 ASSPPTGTYGYT
- few TRBV5-6 ASSTGQSYEQF
- - TRBV6-6 ASSYLNQPQH
TRBD2 few TRBV27 ASSRGLAKAYEQY
TRBD2 - TRBV5-1 ASSLGTSGGGPV
- few TRBV7-9 ASSVRESNEKLF
- - TRBV16 ASSQLQMEAEAF
- - TRBV6-5 ASSYSILSYEQY
TRBD1 - TRBV5-1 ASSPTGMEKETQY
TRBD2 - TRBV4-2 ASSQALAGDYNEQF
- - TRBV28 ASIPPVNTEAF
- - TRBV2 ASRYGDSEAF
TRBD1 many TRBV4-3 ASSQGGQEQF
TRBD2 - TRBV9 ASSVAGGRTGELF
- - TRBV29-1 SVEDLARRSYYEQY
TRBD2 few TRBV4-3 ASSHSRLAGGPLVTYNEQF
- - TRBV28 ATFGVGGRYEQY
- few TRBV4-3 ASSPPSPWGYQPQH
TRBD1 - TRBV7-8 ASSADRAGNQPQH
- few TRBV9 ASSVEGGRGYT
- few TRBV30 AWTLAGGSNIQY
- - TRBV5-6 ASSLAGFSGTGSYNEQF
- few TRBV6-5 ASVRGDTQY
- - TRBV28 ASTQQGFTEAF
- few TRBV28 ASSNGQNYEQY
TRBD1 few TRBV29-1 SVEGGQGIYGYT
TRBD1 - TRBV10-3 AMGQDYGYT
TRBD1 - TRBV7-9 ASSTPELGQGNTEAF
- few TRBV4-3 ASSRGDRTLEKLF
- - TRBV29-1 SVQGGNQPQH
- - TRBV9 ASSPYAGRVTEAF
- - TRBV18 ASSPIGNGEQY
TRBD1 - TRBV28 ASTPSDRDTEAF
- few TRBV18 ASSGGWPDTGELF
TRBD2 few TRBV7-2 ASRGTSGANTGELF
- - TRBV5-1 ASSLTGTDTQY
TRBD1 - TRBV7-9 ASSTGAGQAEAF
TRBD1 - TRBV19 ASTGTRGPDTQY
- - TRBV5-4 ASSLGRLFETQY
TRBD1 few TRBV6-5 ASSRQGGETQY